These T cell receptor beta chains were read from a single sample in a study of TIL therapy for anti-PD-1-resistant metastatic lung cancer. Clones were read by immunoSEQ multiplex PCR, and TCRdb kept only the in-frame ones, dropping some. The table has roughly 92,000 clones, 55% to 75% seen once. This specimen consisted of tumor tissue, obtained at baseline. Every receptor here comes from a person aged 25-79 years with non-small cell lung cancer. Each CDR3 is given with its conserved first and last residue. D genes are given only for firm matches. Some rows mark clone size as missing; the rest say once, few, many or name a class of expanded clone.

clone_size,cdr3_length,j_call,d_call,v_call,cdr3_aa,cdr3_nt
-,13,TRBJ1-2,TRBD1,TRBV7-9,CASSLAGGATYTF,TGTGCCAGCAGCTTAGCAGGGGGCGCGACGTACACCTTC
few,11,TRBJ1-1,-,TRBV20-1,CSASLGGEAFF,TGCAGTGCTAGTTTAGGGGGTGAAGCTTTCTTT
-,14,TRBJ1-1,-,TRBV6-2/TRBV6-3,CASSYPWTDSEAFF,TGTGCCAGCAGTTACCCCTGGACAGATTCTGAAGCTTTCTTT
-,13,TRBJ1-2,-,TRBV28,CASSVPATYGYTF,TGTGCCAGCAGTGTCCCAGCAACCTATGGCTACACCTTC
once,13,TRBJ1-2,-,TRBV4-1,CASSQVMDRDRTF,TGCGCCAGCAGCCAAGTAATGGATCGAGATCGCACCTTC
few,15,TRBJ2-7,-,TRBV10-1,CASIIDEGLHYEQYF,TGCGCCAGCATTATAGATGAGGGGCTGCACTACGAGCAGTACTTC
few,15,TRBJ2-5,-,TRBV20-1,CSASWQPGSQETQYF,TGCAGTGCTAGTTGGCAGCCAGGCTCACAAGAGACCCAGTACTTC
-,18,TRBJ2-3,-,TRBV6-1,CASSEGAGSGKFTDTQYF,TGTGCCAGCAGTGAAGGCGCGGGGTCCGGCAAGTTCACAGATACGCAGTATTTT
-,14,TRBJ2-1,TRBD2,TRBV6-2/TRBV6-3,CASSSGSRYNEQFF,TGTGCCAGCAGTAGCGGGAGTCGCTACAATGAGCAGTTCTTC
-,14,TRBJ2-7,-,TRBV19,CASSLSRTSYEQYF,TGTGCCAGTAGTCTTAGCCGAACCTCCTACGAGCAGTACTTC
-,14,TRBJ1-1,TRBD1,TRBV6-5,CASSTTGGGTEAFF,TGTGCCAGCAGTACTACAGGGGGGGGAACTGAAGCTTTCTTT
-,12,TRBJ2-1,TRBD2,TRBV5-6,CASSGSGGGQFF,TGTGCCAGCAGCGGTAGCGGGGGGGGCCAGTTCTTC
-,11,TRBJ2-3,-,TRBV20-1,CSANRWVPQYF,TGCAGTGCTAATCGGTGGGTTCCGCAGTATTTT
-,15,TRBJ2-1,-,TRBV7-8,CASSLGVGNNNEQFF,TGTGCCAGCAGCTTAGGAGTAGGGAATAACAATGAGCAGTTCTTC
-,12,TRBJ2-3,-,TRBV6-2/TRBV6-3,CASSYEVDTQYF,TGTGCCAGCAGTTACGAGGTGGATACGCAGTATTTT
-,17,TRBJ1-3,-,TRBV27,CASRPLETGTPGNTIYF,TGTGCCAGCAGACCCTTGGAAACTGGGACTCCTGGAAACACCATATATTTT
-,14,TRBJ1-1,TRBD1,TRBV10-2,CASSESRQGLEAFF,TGCGCCAGCAGTGAGTCCCGACAGGGTCTTGAAGCTTTCTTT
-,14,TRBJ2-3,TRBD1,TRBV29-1,CSVGTGEGTDTQYF,TGCAGCGTGGGGACAGGGGAGGGCACAGATACGCAGTATTTT
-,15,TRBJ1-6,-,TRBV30,CAWSNWYRVNSPLHF,TGTGCCTGGAGTAACTGGTACCGGGTTAATTCACCCCTCCACTTT
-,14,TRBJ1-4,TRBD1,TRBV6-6,CASSYGTVNEKLFF,TGTGCCAGCAGTTACGGGACAGTTAATGAAAAACTGTTTTTT
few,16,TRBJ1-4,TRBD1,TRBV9,CASSVARGQNNEKLFF,TGTGCCAGCAGCGTAGCCCGGGGACAGAATAATGAAAAACTGTTTTTT
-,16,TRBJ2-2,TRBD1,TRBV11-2,CASSLTDRGRTGELFF,TGTGCCAGCAGCTTGACCGACAGGGGACGGACCGGGGAGCTGTTTTTT
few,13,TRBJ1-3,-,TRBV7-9,CASSPLGGNTIYF,TGTGCCAGCAGCCCACTCGGTGGAAACACCATATATTTT
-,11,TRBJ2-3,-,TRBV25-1,CASSGGNTQYF,TGTGCCAGCAGTGGGGGGAATACGCAGTATTTT
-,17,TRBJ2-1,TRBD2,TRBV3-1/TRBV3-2,CASSPRSGSGFSNEQFF,TGTGCCAGCAGCCCACGTAGCGGGAGTGGTTTTAGCAATGAGCAGTTCTTC
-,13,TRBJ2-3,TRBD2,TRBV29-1,CSVSGGLADTQYF,TGCAGCGTGTCGGGAGGTTTGGCAGATACGCAGTATTTT
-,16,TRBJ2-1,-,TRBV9,CASSVPGSASYNEQFF,TGTGCCAGCAGCGTCCCCGGGTCAGCATCCTACAATGAGCAGTTCTTC
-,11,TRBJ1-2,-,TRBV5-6,CASSFFGGYTF,TGTGCCAGCAGCTTCTTCGGTGGCTACACCTTC
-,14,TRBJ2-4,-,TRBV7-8,CASSFGVEGNIQYF,TGTGCCAGCAGCTTTGGGGTGGAGGGGAACATTCAGTACTTC
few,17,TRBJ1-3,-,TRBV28,CASSFDGGGGSGNTIYF,TGTGCCAGCAGTTTTGATGGGGGGGGAGGGTCCGGAAACACCATATATTTT
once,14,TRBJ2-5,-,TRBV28,CASSRTGTGETQYF,TGTGCCAGCAGCCGGACTGGGACGGGGGAGACCCAGTACTTC
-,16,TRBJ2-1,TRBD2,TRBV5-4,CASSLGRGSTYNEQFF,TGTGCCAGCAGCTTGGGGCGGGGGAGCACTTACAATGAGCAGTTCTTC
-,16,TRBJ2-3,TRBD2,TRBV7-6,CASSLGGGRARDTQYF,TGTGCCAGCAGCTTAGGGGGCGGGAGGGCCCGAGATACGCAGTATTTT
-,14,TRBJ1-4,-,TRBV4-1,CASSRPGGNEKLFF,TGCGCCAGCTCACGCCCGGGAGGAAATGAAAAACTGTTTTTT
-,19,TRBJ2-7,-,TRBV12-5,CASGLVSGVAGPTDYEQYF,TGTGCTAGTGGTTTGGTATCCGGGGTCGCCGGGCCTACAGACTACGAGCAGTACTTC
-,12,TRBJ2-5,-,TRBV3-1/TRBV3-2,CASSQPEETQYF,TGTGCCAGCAGCCAGCCTGAAGAGACCCAGTACTTC
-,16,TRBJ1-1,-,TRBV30,CAWRGDIGESDTEAFF,TGTGCCTGGAGAGGGGACATTGGGGAAAGCGACACTGAAGCTTTCTTT
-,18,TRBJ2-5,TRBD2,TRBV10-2,CASSTGTSGRGFRETQYF,TGCGCCAGCAGTACCGGGACTAGCGGGAGAGGGTTCAGGGAGACCCAGTACTTC
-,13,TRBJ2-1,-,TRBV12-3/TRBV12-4,CASRSVGGNEQFF,TGTGCCAGCCGATCAGTGGGAGGTAATGAGCAGTTCTTC